This paragraph reports one TCR beta chain. Antigen unknown. The sample comes from a study of STAT5B mutations in CD4+ large granular lymphocyte leukemia. Across the whole study: Among healthy donors, a particular HLA allele went with more CDR3 'QG' motifs. Findings and limits, study-wide: TRBV06-family usage was enriched in top patient clones (8/27) versus controls (2/35). Without HLA matching, higher CD4+ than CD8+ T-LGLL clonality could reflect small sample size.

The CDR3 length is 13 residues. Trimming pared 0 bases from V and 2 bases from J, leaving 5 bases between. CDR1 and CDR2 (germline): SGHRS, YFSETQ. Buffy coats from healthy blood donors served as controls. This table comes from immunoSEQ multiplex PCR, and its TCRdb copy is limited to in-frame clones, with some not included. The profile shows roughly 30,000 clones, approximately 74% of them singletons. The clonotype comes from a human donor in good health. Sequencing was done on a sample of CD4+ T cells from blood buffy coats. The V gene is TRBV5-1, the J gene TRBJ1-1, with D unresolved. The CDR3 is CASSLVSNTEAFF. The CDR3 nucleotides are TGCGCCAGCAGCTTGGTTAGTAACACTGAAGCTTTCTTT.